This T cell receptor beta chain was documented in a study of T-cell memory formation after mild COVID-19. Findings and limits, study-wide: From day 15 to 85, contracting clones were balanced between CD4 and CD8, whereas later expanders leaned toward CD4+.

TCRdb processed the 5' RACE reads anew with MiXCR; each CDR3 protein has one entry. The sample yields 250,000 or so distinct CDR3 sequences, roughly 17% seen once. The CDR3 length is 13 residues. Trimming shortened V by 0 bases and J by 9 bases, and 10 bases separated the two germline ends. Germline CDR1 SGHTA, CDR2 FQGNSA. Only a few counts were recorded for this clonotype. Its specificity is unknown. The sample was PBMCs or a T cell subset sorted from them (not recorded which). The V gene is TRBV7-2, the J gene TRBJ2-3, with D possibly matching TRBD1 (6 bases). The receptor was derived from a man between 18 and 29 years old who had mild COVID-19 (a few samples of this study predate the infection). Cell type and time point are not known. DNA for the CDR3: TGTGCCAGCAGCTTAGCCCACACAGGGACGCAGTATTTT. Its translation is CASSLAHTGTQYF.